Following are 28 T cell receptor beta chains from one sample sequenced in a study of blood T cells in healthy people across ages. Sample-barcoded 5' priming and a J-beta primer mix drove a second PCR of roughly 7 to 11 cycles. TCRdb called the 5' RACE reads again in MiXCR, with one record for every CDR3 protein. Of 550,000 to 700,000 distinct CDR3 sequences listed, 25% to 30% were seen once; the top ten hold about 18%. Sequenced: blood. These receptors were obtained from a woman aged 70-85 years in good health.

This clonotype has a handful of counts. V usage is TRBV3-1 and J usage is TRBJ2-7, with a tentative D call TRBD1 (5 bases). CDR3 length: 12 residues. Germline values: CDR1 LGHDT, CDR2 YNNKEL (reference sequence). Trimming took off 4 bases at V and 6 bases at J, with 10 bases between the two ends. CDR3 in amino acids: CASSLHDSEQYF. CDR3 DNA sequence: TGTGCCAGCAGCCTTCACGACAGCGAGCAGTACTTC.

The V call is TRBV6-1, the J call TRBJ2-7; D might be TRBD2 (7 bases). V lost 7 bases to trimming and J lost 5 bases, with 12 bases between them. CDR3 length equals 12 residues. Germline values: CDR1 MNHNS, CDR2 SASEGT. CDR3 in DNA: TGTGCCAGCATGAGGGGGGGCAACGAGCAGTACTTC. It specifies CASMRGGNEQYF.

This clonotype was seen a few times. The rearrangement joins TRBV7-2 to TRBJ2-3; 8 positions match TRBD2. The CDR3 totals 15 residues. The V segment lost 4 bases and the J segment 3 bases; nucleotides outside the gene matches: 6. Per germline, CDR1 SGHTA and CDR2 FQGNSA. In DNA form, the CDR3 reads TGTGCCAGCAGCTCCTCCGGGACTAGGACAGATACGCAGTATTTT. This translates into CASSSSGTRTDTQYF.

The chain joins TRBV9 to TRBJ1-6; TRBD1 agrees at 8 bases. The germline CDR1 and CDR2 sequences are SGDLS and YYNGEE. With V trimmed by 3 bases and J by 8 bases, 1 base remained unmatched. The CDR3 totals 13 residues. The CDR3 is CASSAQGDSPLHF. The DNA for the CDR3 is TGTGCCAGCAGCGCACAGGGGGATTCACCCCTCCACTTT.

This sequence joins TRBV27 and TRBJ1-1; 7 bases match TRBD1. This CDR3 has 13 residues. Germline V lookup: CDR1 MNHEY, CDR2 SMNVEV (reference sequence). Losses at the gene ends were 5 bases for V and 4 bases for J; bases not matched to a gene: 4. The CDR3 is CASSMGQITEAFF. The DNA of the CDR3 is TGTGCCAGCAGTATGGGACAGATCACTGAAGCTTTCTTT.

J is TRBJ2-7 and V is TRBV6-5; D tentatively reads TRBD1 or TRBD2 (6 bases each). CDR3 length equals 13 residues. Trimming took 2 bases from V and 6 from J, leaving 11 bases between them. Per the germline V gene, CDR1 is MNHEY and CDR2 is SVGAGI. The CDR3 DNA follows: TGTGCCAGCAGTTACGGGGGGCCGAGCGAGCAGTACTTC. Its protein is CASSYGGPSEQYF.

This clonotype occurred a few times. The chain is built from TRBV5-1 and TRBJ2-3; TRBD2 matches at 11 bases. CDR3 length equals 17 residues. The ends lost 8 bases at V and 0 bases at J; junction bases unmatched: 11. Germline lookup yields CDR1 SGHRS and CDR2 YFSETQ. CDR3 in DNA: TGCGCCAGTTTTTCGACCGGGACTAGCGGTAGCACAGATACGCAGTATTTT. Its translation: CASFSTGTSGSTDTQYF.

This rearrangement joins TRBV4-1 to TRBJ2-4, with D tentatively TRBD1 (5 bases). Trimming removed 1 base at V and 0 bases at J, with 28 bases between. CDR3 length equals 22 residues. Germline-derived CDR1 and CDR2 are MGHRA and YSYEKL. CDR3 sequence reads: CASSQVWSSTGSTLTAKNIQYF. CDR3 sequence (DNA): TGCGCCAGCAGCCAAGTCTGGTCTTCTACAGGCTCTACTTTAACAGCCAAAAACATTCAGTACTTC.

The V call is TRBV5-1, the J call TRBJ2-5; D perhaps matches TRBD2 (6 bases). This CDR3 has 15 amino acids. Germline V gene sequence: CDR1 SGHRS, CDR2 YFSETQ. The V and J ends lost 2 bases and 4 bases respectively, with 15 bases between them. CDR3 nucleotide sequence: TGCGCCAGCAGCTTCTTATCCGGGGGTTTAGAGACCCAGTACTTC. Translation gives CASSFLSGGLETQYF.

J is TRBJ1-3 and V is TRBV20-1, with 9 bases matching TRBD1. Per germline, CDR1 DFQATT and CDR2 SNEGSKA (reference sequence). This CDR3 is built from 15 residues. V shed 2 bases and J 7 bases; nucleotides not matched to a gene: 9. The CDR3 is CSARPGTGKVNTIYF. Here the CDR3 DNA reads TGCAGTGCTAGACCCGGGACAGGGAAGGTCAACACCATATATTTT.

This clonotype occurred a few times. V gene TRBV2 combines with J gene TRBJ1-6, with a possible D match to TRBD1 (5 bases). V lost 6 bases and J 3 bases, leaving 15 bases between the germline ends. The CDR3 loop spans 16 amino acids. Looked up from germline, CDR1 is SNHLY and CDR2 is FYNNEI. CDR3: CASSVVGRNYNSPLHF. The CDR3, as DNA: TGTGCCAGCAGCGTCGTGGGACGGAACTATAATTCACCCCTCCACTTT. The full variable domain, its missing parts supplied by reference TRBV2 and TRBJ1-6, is EPEVTQTPSHQVTQMGQEVILRCVPISNHLYFYWYRQILGQKVEFLVSFYNNEISEKSEIFDDQFSVERPDGSNFTLKIRSTKLEDSAMYFCASSVVGRNYNSPLHFGNGTRLTVT.

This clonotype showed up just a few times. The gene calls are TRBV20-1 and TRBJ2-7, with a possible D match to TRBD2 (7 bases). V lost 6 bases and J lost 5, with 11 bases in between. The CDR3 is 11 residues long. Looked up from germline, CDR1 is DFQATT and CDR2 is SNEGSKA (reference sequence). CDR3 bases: TGCAGTGCGGGGGGGCGGGACGAGCAGTACTTC. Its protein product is CSAGGRDEQYF.

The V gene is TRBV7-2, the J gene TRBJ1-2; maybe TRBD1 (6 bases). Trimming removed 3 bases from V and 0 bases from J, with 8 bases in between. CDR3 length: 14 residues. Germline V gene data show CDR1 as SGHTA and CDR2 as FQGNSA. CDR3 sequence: CASSFWTANYGYTF. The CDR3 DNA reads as TGTGCCAGCAGCTTCTGGACAGCTAACTATGGCTACACCTTC. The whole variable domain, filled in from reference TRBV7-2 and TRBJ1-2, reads GAGVSQSPSNKVTEKGKDVELRCDPISGHTALYWYRQSLGQGLEFLIYFQGNSAPDKSGLPSDRFSAERTGGSVSTLTIQRTQQEDSAVYLCASSFWTANYGYTFGSGTRLTVV.

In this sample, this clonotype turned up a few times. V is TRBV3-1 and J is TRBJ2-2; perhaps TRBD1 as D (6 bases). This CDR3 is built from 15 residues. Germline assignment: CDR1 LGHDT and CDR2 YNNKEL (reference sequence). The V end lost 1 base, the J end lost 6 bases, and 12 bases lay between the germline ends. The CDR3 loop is CASSQAIRTAGELFF. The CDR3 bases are TGTGCCAGCAGCCAAGCGATCAGGACAGCCGGGGAGCTGTTTTTT.

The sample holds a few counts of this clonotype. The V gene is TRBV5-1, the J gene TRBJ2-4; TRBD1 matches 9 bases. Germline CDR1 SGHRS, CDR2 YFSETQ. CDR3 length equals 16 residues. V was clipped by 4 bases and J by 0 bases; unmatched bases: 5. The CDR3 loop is CASSETGGVAKNIQYF. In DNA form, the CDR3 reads TGCGCCAGCAGCGAAACAGGGGGCGTAGCCAAAAACATTCAGTACTTC.

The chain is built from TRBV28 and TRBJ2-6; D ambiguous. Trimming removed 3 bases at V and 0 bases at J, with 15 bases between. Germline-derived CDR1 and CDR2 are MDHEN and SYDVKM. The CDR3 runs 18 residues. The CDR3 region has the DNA TGTGCCAGCAGTTTCGGCAGGTTCCTCAGCTCTGGGGCCAACGTCCTGACTTTC. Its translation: CASSFGRFLSSGANVLTF.

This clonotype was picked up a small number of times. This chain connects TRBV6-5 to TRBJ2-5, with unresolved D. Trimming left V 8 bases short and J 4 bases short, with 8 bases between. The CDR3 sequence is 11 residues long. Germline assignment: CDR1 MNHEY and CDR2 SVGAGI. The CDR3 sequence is CASEGSETQYF. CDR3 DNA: TGTGCCAGCGAAGGGTCAGAGACCCAGTACTTC.

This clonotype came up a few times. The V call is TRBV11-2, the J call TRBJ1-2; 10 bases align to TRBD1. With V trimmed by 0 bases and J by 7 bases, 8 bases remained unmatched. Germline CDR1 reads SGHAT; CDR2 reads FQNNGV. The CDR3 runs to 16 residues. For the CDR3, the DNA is TGTGCCAGCAGCTTAGAGGGACAGGGGACTATGGCTGGCTACACCTTC. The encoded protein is CASSLEGQGTMAGYTF.

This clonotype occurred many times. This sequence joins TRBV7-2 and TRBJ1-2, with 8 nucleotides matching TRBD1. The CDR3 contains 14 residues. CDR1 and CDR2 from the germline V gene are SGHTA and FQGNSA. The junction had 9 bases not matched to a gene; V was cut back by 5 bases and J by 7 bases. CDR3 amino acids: CASSPQGAGGGYTF. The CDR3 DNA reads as TGTGCCAGCAGCCCTCAGGGGGCAGGCGGTGGCTACACCTTC. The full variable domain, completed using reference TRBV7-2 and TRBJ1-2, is GAGVSQSPSNKVTEKGKDVELRCDPISGHTALYWYRQSLGQGLEFLIYFQGNSAPDKSGLPSDRFSAERTGGSVSTLTIQRTQQEDSAVYLCASSPQGAGGGYTFGSGTRLTVV.

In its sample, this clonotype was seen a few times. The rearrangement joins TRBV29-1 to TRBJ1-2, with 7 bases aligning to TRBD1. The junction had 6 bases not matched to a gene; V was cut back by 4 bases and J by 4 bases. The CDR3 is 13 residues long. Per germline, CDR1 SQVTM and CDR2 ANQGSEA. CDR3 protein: CSVGQGKGYGYTF. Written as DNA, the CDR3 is TGCAGCGTTGGACAGGGCAAGGGCTATGGCTACACCTTC.

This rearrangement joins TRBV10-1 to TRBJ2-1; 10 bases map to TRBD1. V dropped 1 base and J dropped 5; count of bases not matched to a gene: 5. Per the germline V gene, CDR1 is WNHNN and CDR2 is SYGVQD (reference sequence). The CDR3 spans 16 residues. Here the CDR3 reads CASSEFPGQGDNEQFF. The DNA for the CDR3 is TGCGCCAGCAGTGAGTTTCCCGGACAGGGGGACAATGAGCAGTTCTTC.

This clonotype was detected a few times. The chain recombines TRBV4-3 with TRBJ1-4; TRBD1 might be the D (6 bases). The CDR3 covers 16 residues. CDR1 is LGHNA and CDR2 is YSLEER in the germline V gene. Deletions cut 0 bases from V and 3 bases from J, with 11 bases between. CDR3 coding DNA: TGCGCCAGCAGCCAAGATCAAGGGGGACCTAATGAAAAACTGTTTTTT. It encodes CASSQDQGGPNEKLFF.

The CDR3 sequence is CASSLGGAGGGTDTQYF. CDR3 bases: TGCGCCAGCAGCCTCGGAGGAGCGGGGGGTGGCACAGATACGCAGTATTTT. The chain links TRBV4-1 to TRBJ2-3; 9 bases map to TRBD2. This CDR3 has 17 amino acids. The germline CDR1 and CDR2 sequences are MGHRA and YSYEKL. The V gene end was trimmed by 4 bases and the J gene end by 1 base; junction bases not matched to a gene: 9.

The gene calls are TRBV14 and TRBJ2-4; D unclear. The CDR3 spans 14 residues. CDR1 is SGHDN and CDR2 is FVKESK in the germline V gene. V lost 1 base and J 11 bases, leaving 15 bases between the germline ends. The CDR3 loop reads CASSQVSSQFVQYF. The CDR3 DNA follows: TGTGCCAGCAGCCAAGTCAGTAGCCAGTTCGTTCAGTACTTC.

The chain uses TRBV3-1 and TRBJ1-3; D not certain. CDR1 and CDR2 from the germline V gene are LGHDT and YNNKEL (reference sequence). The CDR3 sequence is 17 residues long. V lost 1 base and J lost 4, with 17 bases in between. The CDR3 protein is CASSQVGGRTSGNTIYF. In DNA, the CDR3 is TGTGCCAGCAGCCAAGTTGGCGGCAGAACCTCCGGAAACACCATATATTTT.

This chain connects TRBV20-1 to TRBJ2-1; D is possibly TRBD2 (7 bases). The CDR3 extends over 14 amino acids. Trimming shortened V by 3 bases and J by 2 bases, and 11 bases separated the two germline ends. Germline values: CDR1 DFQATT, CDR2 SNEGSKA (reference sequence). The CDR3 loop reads CSARGGAPYNEQFF. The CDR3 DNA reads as TGCAGTGCTAGGGGGGGGGCACCCTACAATGAGCAGTTCTTC.

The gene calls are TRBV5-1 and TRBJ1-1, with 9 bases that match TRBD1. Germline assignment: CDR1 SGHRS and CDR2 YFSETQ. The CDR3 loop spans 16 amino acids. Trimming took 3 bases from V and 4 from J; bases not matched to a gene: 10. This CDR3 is CASSWGQGIGSTEAFF. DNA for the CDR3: TGCGCCAGCAGCTGGGGACAGGGAATCGGGAGCACTGAAGCTTTCTTT.

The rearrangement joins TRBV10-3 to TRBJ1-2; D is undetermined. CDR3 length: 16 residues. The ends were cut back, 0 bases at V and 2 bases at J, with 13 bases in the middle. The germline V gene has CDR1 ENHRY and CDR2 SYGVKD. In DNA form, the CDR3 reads TGTGCCATCAGTGAGTCGTTAGTGCCACAGAACTATGGCTACACCTTC. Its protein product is CAISESLVPQNYGYTF.